The sequence of this T cell receptor beta chain was determined in a study of T-cell memory formation after mild COVID-19. Study-wide points: In second-wave clones peaking day 37, SARS-CoV-2 specificity remained unconfirmed. The finding that pre-infection memory included some responding clones suggested that cross-reactive memory joined.

V lost 4 bases and J lost 2; bases outside the gene matches: 10. CDR3 length: 16 residues. Germline-derived CDR1 and CDR2 are SGHKS and YYEKEE (reference sequence). This clonotype was recorded many times. Its target is unknown. Each CDR3 protein gets one entry after TCRdb re-called the 5' RACE reads with MiXCR. In the table there are 120,000 to 150,000 distinct CDR3 sequences, 6% to 7% of which are singletons. The chain combines TRBV5-5 with TRBJ2-3; TRBD1 aligns across 7 bases. This clonotype was sampled from an adult woman who had mild COVID-19 (a few samples of this study predate the infection). Cell type and time point are not known. Sequenced input: PBMCs or a T cell subset sorted from them (not recorded which). CDR3 sequence reads: CASSRQGSFFTDTQYF. The CDR3 DNA reads TGTGCCAGCAGCCGACAGGGTTCCTTTTTCACAGATACGCAGTATTTT.